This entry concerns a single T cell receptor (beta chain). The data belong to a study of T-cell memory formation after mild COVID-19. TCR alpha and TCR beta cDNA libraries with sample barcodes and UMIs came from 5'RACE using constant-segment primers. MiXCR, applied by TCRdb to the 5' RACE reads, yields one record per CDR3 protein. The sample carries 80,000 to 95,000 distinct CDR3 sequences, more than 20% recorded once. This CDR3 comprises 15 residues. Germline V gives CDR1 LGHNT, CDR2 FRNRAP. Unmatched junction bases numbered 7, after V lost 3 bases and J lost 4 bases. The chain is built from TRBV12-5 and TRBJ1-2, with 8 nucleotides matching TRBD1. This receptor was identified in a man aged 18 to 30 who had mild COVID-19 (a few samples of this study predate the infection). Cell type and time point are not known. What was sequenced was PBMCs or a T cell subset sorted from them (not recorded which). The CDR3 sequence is CASGFQGQGLYGYTF. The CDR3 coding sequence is TGTGCTAGTGGTTTCCAAGGACAGGGACTCTATGGCTACACCTTC. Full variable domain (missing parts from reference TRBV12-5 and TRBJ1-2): DARVTQTPRHKVTEMGQEVTMRCQPILGHNTVFWYRQTMMQGLELLAYFRNRAPLDDSGMPKDRFSAEMPDATLATLKIQPSEPRDSAVYFCASGFQGQGLYGYTFGSGTRLTVV.